This TCR beta chain was captured by sequencing in a study of blood T cell repertoires in COVID-19. Germline CDR1 reads KGHSH; CDR2 reads LQKENI. The CDR3 runs to 14 residues. The V end was cut by 4 bases, the J end by 9 bases, with 13 bases between. As handled by the study authors: For nucleated cells, counts were estimated from reference gene primer amplification. Clones were read by immunoSEQ multiplex PCR, and TCRdb kept only the in-frame ones, dropping some. That table supplies the V and J calls and clone size; D and trimming were determined from the DNA. The sample holds about 200,000 clones, roughly 85% seen once. Enrollees, about 18 to 89 years old, lived in about two dozen US areas. The study assigned cohorts using participant-reported clinical history.

The rearrangement joins TRBV18 to TRBJ1-6; no clear D gene. The receptor was isolated from a woman aged 40 to 49 with acute COVID-19. The sample comprised PBMCs or T cells enriched from blood (not recorded which). The CDR3 loop is CASSQGEGTSPLHF. In nucleotides, the CDR3 is TGTGCCAGCTCACAGGGCGAGGGAACTTCACCCCTCCACTTT.